Each of the 9 T cell receptor beta chains below was sequenced from the same sample in a study of blood T cell dynamics during melanoma immunotherapy. Time point noted: pre-treatment baseline. Clones were read by immunoSEQ multiplex PCR, and TCRdb kept only the in-frame ones, dropping some. In the table there are some 15,000 clones, less than 85% of which are singletons. Specimen: blood, collected from a patient treated with checkpoint blockade. All receptors derive from a human donor with melanoma.

The chain combines TRBV19 with TRBJ1-1, with TRBD1 matching 7 bases. Germline V gene sequence: CDR1 LNHDA, CDR2 SQIVND (reference sequence). The CDR3 runs 14 residues. Trimming took 0 bases from V and 10 from J; bases not matched to a gene: 8. In DNA form, the CDR3 reads TGTGCCAGTAGTATAGATCGCAGGGGGAGAGCAGCTTTCTTT. Translated, it gives CASSIDRRGRAAFF.

The chain links TRBV6-5 to TRBJ1-2; D gene unclear. Germline CDR1 reads MNHEY; CDR2 reads SVGAGI. The CDR3 consists of 11 residues. Trimming pared 5 bases from V and 10 bases from J, leaving 11 bases between. CDR3 nucleotides: TGTGCCAGCAGTGCCGGATTATTCTACACCTTC. Translating gives CASSAGLFYTF.

The chain combines TRBV6-5 with TRBJ1-3; D may be TRBD1 (5 bases). CDR1 and CDR2 (germline): MNHEY, SVGAGI. This CDR3 is built from 13 residues. V was shortened by 2 bases and J by 3 bases, with 5 bases between the two germline ends. In DNA, the CDR3 is TGTGCCAGCAGTTACCAGGGTGGAAACACCATATATTTT. This gives the protein CASSYQGGNTIYF.

The V and J genes are TRBV6-5 and TRBJ2-7; the D gene is possibly TRBD2 (6 bases). This CDR3 spans 15 amino acids. Germline V gene data show CDR1 as MNHEY and CDR2 as SVGAGI. Trimming left V 2 bases short and J 0 bases short, with 11 bases between. The CDR3 loop reads CASSYGGTPSYEQYF. CDR3 bases: TGTGCCAGCAGTTACGGGGGGACCCCCTCCTACGAGCAGTACTTC.

The chain uses TRBV5-1 and TRBJ2-7; D perhaps matches TRBD2 (8 bases). V dropped 1 base and J dropped 6 bases, with 17 bases sitting between them. The CDR3 has 15 amino acids. Germline V CDR1 and CDR2: SGHRS, YFSETQ. DNA of the CDR3: TGCGCCAGCAGCTTGCCTTGGGACAGCGGGGGCGAGCAGTACTTC. It yields the protein CASSLPWDSGGEQYF.

This clone is termed medium-sized. This chain links TRBV5-1 with TRBJ1-6, with 8 bases matching TRBD1. Per the germline V gene, CDR1 is SGHRS and CDR2 is YFSETQ. The J segment lost 9 bases and the V segment lost 4 bases, leaving 9 bases of the junction unmatched. The CDR3 sequence is 15 residues long. CDR3 coding DNA: TGCGCCAGCAGCCGGGACCAGGGGGCGAGTTCACCCCTCCACTTT. Residues: CASSRDQGASSPLHF.

The chain employs TRBV6-1 and TRBJ1-2, with D possibly being TRBD1 (5 bases). This CDR3 comprises 15 residues. V was trimmed by 2 bases and J by 2 bases, leaving 12 bases between them. Germline V gene sequence: CDR1 MNHNS, CDR2 SASEGT. CDR3 loop: CASSEPEGLNYGYTF. In nucleotides, the CDR3 is TGTGCCAGCAGTGAACCGGAGGGACTAAACTATGGCTACACCTTC.

The J gene is TRBJ2-7, the V gene TRBV10-3; D is perhaps TRBD1 (5 bases). In germline, CDR1 is ENHRY, CDR2 SYGVKD. V lost 4 bases to trimming and J lost 4 bases, with 11 bases between them. CDR3 length: 13 amino acids. CDR3 DNA: TGTGCCATCAGTGCAGGGCCAGTGTACGAGCAGTACTTC. Protein: CAISAGPVYEQYF.

The rearrangement links TRBV11-1 to TRBJ2-7, with D unclear. CDR1 and CDR2 from the germline V gene are SGHAT and FQDESV (reference sequence). CDR3 length: 15 residues. V lost 5 bases and J lost 0, with 14 bases in between. CDR3 loop: CASSLNERVSYEQYF. The CDR3 DNA sequence: TGTGCCAGCAGCCTGAACGAAAGGGTCTCCTACGAGCAGTACTTC.